Listed here are 5 T cell receptor beta chains from one sample, sequenced in a study of CD8 T cells in Susac syndrome. Reverse transcription of about 0.45 to 1 ug RNA used random hexamers. MiXCR, applied by TCRdb to the immunoSEQ multiplex PCR reads, yields one record per CDR3 protein. The profile covers fewer than 350,000 distinct CDR3 sequences, with 70% to 90% appearing a single time and under 0.2% taken by the ten largest. The sequenced material came from CD8+ T cells from PBMCs. The receptors shown here come from a human donor with multiple sclerosis.

The V gene is TRBV7-8, the J gene TRBJ2-1; 7 nucleotides align to TRBD2. Germline-derived CDR1 and CDR2 are SGHVS and FQNEAQ. The CDR3 has 16 amino acids. Trimming at V came to 3 bases and at J to 8 bases, leaving 13 bases not matched to a gene. The CDR3 nucleotides are TGTGCCAGCAGCTTCCAAGCGGGGCCGACTTCCCATGAGCAGTTCTTC. Translation: CASSFQAGPTSHEQFF.

This chain uses TRBV25-1 with TRBJ2-7, with D maybe TRBD2 (5 bases). CDR1 MGHDK and CDR2 SYGVNS come from the germline V gene. V gave up 5 bases and J gave up 3 bases, with 11 bases separating them. The CDR3 is 13 amino acids. CDR3 in DNA: TGTGCCAGCAGTCACGGGATCCACTACGAGCAGTACTTC. Amino acids: CASSHGIHYEQYF.

The chain couples TRBV27 to TRBJ2-1, with 8 bases identical to TRBD1. The CDR3 length is 16 residues. The trim removed 4 bases at V and 3 bases at J, leaving 8 bases unmatched. Looked up from germline, CDR1 is MNHEY and CDR2 is SMNVEV (reference sequence). The CDR3 DNA reads as TGTGCCAGCAGTTCCGGACAGGGTATCGACTACAATGAGCAGTTCTTC. Translating gives CASSSGQGIDYNEQFF.

This chain connects TRBV19 to TRBJ1-5; D remains ambiguous. CDR3 size: 14 residues. The V end was cut by 7 bases, the J end by 1 base, with 11 bases between. Germline CDR1 LNHDA, CDR2 SQIVND (reference sequence). The CDR3 DNA reads TGTGCCAGTATCGGAACAGAGAGCAATCAGCCCCAGCATTTT. This encodes CASIGTESNQPQHF.

The rearrangement joins TRBV7-9 to TRBJ2-3, with unresolved D. V was trimmed by 0 bases and J by 1 base, leaving 11 bases between them. This CDR3 is built from 16 residues. Germline assignment: CDR1 SEHNR and CDR2 FQNEAQ (reference sequence). The CDR3 DNA reads as TGTGCCAGCAGCTTAGCGGTTTGGCAGGGCACAGATACGCAGTATTTT. Protein product: CASSLAVWQGTDTQYF.